The 2 T cell receptor beta chains below all came from one sample that was sequenced in a study of cytomegalovirus exposure and HLA in healthy donors. The PCR was carried out with 60 Vbeta primers and 13 Jbeta primers. Assay: immunoSEQ multiplex PCR; the TCRdb copy retains only in-frame clones and omits some. The repertoire holds approximately 100,000 clones, with approximately 80% as singletons. The source material was PBMCs. These receptors all come from a woman under 30 in good health and CMV-seronegative.

This clone was observed once. Here the CDR3 reads CASSSSVNTGELFF. Written as DNA, the CDR3 is TGTGCCAGCAGCTCCTCAGTGAACACCGGGGAGCTGTTTTTT. This chain uses TRBV5-4 with TRBJ2-2; no reliable D call. V was pared by 3 bases and J by 1 base, with 7 bases between. Germline V CDR1 and CDR2: SGHNT, YYREEE (reference sequence). CDR3 length: 14 amino acids.

The rearrangement uses TRBV5-1 and TRBJ2-7; TRBD1 matches at 7 bases. Germline CDR1 is SGHRS and CDR2 is YFSETQ. The trim removed 0 bases at V and 7 bases at J, leaving 10 bases unmatched. The CDR3 covers 15 residues. This chain's CDR3 is CASSLDGQEVREQYF. CDR3 in DNA: TGCGCCAGCAGCTTGGACGGACAGGAAGTACGAGAGCAGTACTTC.